Sequencing of this T cell receptor beta chain was carried out in a study of siplizumab effects on memory and regulatory T cells. Note on this clone: Its antigen is undetermined.

V lost 3 bases, J lost 3 bases, and 9 bases lay in between. CDR1 is KGHSH and CDR2 is LQKENI in the germline V gene. The CDR3 contains 13 residues. General observations from the study: Proliferating Tregs from siplizumab cultures lacked functional confirmation of suppression.

Roughly 100,000 TCR templates underwent assay in every sample. TCRdb keeps only in-frame clones here, not all; method: immunoSEQ multiplex PCR. The data hold 70,000 to 95,000 clones, with around 89% observed a single time. The clonotype comes from a human donor in good health. Sequencing was carried out using CD4+ T cells sorted from blood. V usage is TRBV18 and J usage is TRBJ2-7; TRBD1 might be the D (6 bases). The CDR3 DNA follows: TGTGCCAGCTCACCCGGACAGAACTACGAGCAGTACTTC. Translating it yields CASSPGQNYEQYF.